These T cell receptor beta chains were read from a single sample in a study of blood T cell repertoires in COVID-19. Libraries were prepared by immunoSEQ multiplex PCR; TCRdb keeps only in-frame clonotypes and omits some of them. The data hold around 300,000 clones, with around 85% observed a single time. The sequenced sample was peripheral blood. The receptors originated from a woman younger than 45 who had recovered from COVID-19. Both conserved end residues are part of each CDR3. The D gene is left open where the match is weak. The size of a clone is reported for some rows only, either as once, few or many, or as a class for expanded clones.

j_call | clone_size | d_call | v_call | cdr3_nt | cdr3_aa
TRBJ2-6 | many | TRBD2 | TRBV19 | TGTGCCAGTTCGACTAGCGGGGTCTCTGGGGCCAACGTCCTGACTTTC | CASSTSGVSGANVLTF
TRBJ2-7 | - | - | TRBV5-6 | TGTGCCAGCAGCTTGGTTCAGGTCTACGAGCAGTACTTC | CASSLVQVYEQYF
TRBJ2-7 | few | - | TRBV5-1 | TGCGCCAGCAGCTTGGGACAGCAGTACGAGCAGTACTTC | CASSLGQQYEQYF
TRBJ1-6 | - | - | TRBV30 | TGTGCCTGGAGTGGACAGTTGGGATCACCCCTCCACTTT | CAWSGQLGSPLHF
TRBJ1-4 | - | - | TRBV4-3 | TGCGCCAGCAGCCGGATCCTAGGAGCGGCTAATGAAAAACTGTTTTTT | CASSRILGAANEKLFF
TRBJ1-1 | once | TRBD1 | TRBV28 | TGTGCCAGCACCCACCGGACAGGGGGCACTGAAGCTTTCTTT | CASTHRTGGTEAFF
TRBJ2-2 | - | TRBD2 | TRBV18 | TGTGCCAGCTCACCTCTAGCGGGAGTGGCCACCGGGGAGCTGTTTTTT | CASSPLAGVATGELFF
TRBJ2-4 | - | - | TRBV7-6 | TGTGCCAGCAGCTTAGGCCCGGGAACGAAAAACATTCAGTACTTC | CASSLGPGTKNIQYF
TRBJ2-3 | few | TRBD1 | TRBV5-1 | TGCGCCAGCAGCTTGGGAGGACAGGGACGCACAGATACGCAGTATTTT | CASSLGGQGRTDTQYF
TRBJ2-2 | few | TRBD2 | TRBV28 | TGTGCCAGCAGTTTATCGACTAGCGGGAGGATGAACACCGGGGAGCTGTTTTTT | CASSLSTSGRMNTGELFF
TRBJ2-4 | - | TRBD1 | TRBV5-5 | TGTGCCAGCAGCCTACAGGGGGCCGGAAACATTCAGTACTTC | CASSLQGAGNIQYF
TRBJ2-7 | - | - | TRBV5-3 | TGTGCCAGACAACGGCAGGCCTACGAGCAGTACTTC | CARQRQAYEQYF
TRBJ2-2 | once | - | TRBV24-1 | TGTGCCACCAGCGGGGGGCGGGAGCTGTTTTTT | CATSGGRELFF
TRBJ2-2 | - | - | TRBV13 | TGTGCCAGCAGCTTAGAGGCAGGGGCCGGGGAGCTGTTTTTT | CASSLEAGAGELFF
TRBJ2-5 | - | TRBD1 | TRBV7-2 | TGTGCCAGCACCCTGGACAGGGGAGAGACCCAGTACTTC | CASTLDRGETQYF